The 29 T cell receptor beta chains below all came from one sample that was sequenced in a study of beta chain features in type 1 diabetes. Expressed TCRB transcripts were sequenced because the isolated RNA had all been reverse transcribed beforehand. The table came from immunoSEQ multiplex PCR; TCRdb's copy has only in-frame clones and leaves some out. Here the sample spans under 500,000 clones, approximately 30% being singletons. Sequencing used naive CD4+ T cells from blood. Receptor source: a man aged 18 to 30 in good health.

This clone was counted a few times. This chain uses TRBV21-1 with TRBJ1-5; the table's D call of TRBD1 was not tested on the DNA. TRBV21-1 is marked as a pseudogene. The CDR3 spans 17 residues. The chain's CDR3 is CASSKDAGQGGNQPQHF. CDR3 DNA sequence: TGTGCCAGCAGCAAAGACGCGGGACAGGGTGGCAATCAGCCCCAGCATTTT.

Remarks on this clone: Other DNA sequences in the sample encode the same CDR3. The chain joins TRBV7-2 to TRBJ1-5, with TRBD1 as a possible D gene (6 bases). The CDR3 has 15 amino acids. Germline CDR1 reads SGHTA; CDR2 reads FQGNSA. Trimming shortened V by 1 base and J by 3 bases, and 10 bases separated the two germline ends. The CDR3 region has the DNA TGTGCCAGCAGCTTAGTGGGACAAAACAATCAGCCCCAGCATTTT. Residues: CASSLVGQNNQPQHF.

With respect to this clone: At one end, the junction sequence differs from germline, possibly due to a read error. V is TRBV29-1 and J is TRBJ2-1; a possible D gene is TRBD2 (10 bases). Germline CDR1 reads SQVTM; CDR2 reads ANQGSEA. The CDR3 spans 17 residues. The CDR3 DNA follows: TGCAGCGTAGGGACAGGGTGGACTAGCGGCCTCGACAACGAGCAGTTCTTC. Translating it yields CSVGTGWTSGLDNEQFF.

This clone was seen more than once but under ten times. The rearrangement uses TRBV7-8 and TRBJ1-2, with D uncertain. With 1 base removed from V and 4 bases from J, the gap between germline ends came to 10 bases. Germline CDR1 reads SGHVS; CDR2 reads FQNEAQ. This CDR3 is 14 amino acids long. The CDR3 coding sequence is TGTGCCAGCAGCTTAGACCTCTACCGCTATGGCTACACCTTC. Its protein product is CASSLDLYRYGYTF. The whole variable domain, filled in from reference TRBV7-8 and TRBJ1-2, reads GAGVSQSPRYKVAKRGQDVALRCDPISGHVSLFWYQQALGQGPEFLTYFQNEAQLDKSGLPSDRFFAERPEGSVSTLKIQRTQQEDSAVYLCASSLDLYRYGYTFGSGTRLTVV.

This sequence joins TRBV30 and TRBJ2-3, with 11 positions matching TRBD2. The germline CDR1 and CDR2 sequences are GTSNPN and SVGIG (reference sequence). V dropped 2 bases and J dropped 6; count of bases not matched to a gene: 7. The CDR3 runs to 15 residues. The CDR3 here is CAWSQLAGVGDTQYF. The CDR3 DNA is TGTGCCTGGAGTCAACTAGCGGGAGTTGGGGATACGCAGTATTTT.

This chain connects TRBV11-2 to TRBJ2-7, with D possibly matching TRBD1 (5 bases). V shed 1 base and J shed 3 bases, with 7 bases lying between them. CDR3 length equals 13 residues. Germline loops: CDR1 SGHAT, CDR2 FQNNGV. CDR3 loop: CASSLGRGYEQYF. CDR3 bases: TGTGCCAGCAGCTTAGGTAGGGGCTACGAGCAGTACTTC.

The gene calls are TRBV7-9 and TRBJ1-2; 9 positions match TRBD1. The germline V gene encodes CDR1 SEHNR and CDR2 FQNEAQ (reference sequence). V gave up 1 base and J gave up 4 bases; unmatched junction bases: 7. This CDR3 contains 16 residues. As DNA, the CDR3 is TGTGCCAGCAGCTTAGGATCGCGGACAGGGGTCTATGGCTACACCTTC. This sequence encodes CASSLGSRTGVYGYTF.

The J gene is TRBJ2-5, the V gene TRBV5-4; 8 bases align to TRBD1. CDR1 and CDR2 from the germline V gene are SGHNT and YYREEE (reference sequence). Trimming cost V 4 bases and J 1 base; bases outside gene matches: 6. This CDR3 has 15 amino acids. CDR3 coding DNA: TGTGCCAGCAGCAGGGACAGGACCCCCCAAGAGACCCAGTACTTC. Protein: CASSRDRTPQETQYF.

There are a few counts of this clone. The V call is TRBV23-1, the J call TRBJ1-4; D not certain. TRBV23-1 is an open reading frame, and its role is uncertain. The CDR3 spans 15 residues. The germline V and J ends were trimmed by 0 bases and 8 bases, with 13 bases remaining between them. The CDR3 reads CASSQSGALHEKLFF. DNA for the CDR3: TGCGCCAGCAGTCAATCAGGCGCACTACACGAAAAACTGTTTTTT.

The chain joins TRBV29-1 to TRBJ2-3; D tentatively fits TRBD1 or TRBD2 (6 bases each). Germline V gene data show CDR1 as SQVTM and CDR2 as ANQGSEA. The CDR3 sequence is 13 residues long. V dropped 5 bases and J dropped 2 bases, with 11 bases sitting between them. The CDR3 DNA sequence: TGCAGCGTTCGGGGGCAGGTCACAGATACGCAGTATTTT. Protein sequence: CSVRGQVTDTQYF.

This clone was observed a handful of times. The CDR3 region is CAWSYRGYGYTF. For the CDR3, the DNA is TGTGCCTGGAGCTATCGGGGCTATGGCTACACCTTC. The rearrangement links TRBV30 to TRBJ1-2; D ambiguous. This CDR3 has 12 residues. CDR1 and CDR2 from the germline V gene are GTSNPN and SVGIG (reference sequence). Trimming stripped 3 bases from V and 4 bases from J, with 9 bases between.

V usage is TRBV5-6 and J usage is TRBJ2-5; a weak D match, TRBD1 (6 bases). The germline gives CDR1 SGHDT, CDR2 YYEEEE. This CDR3 has 13 amino acids. Deletions cut 3 bases from V and 6 bases from J, with 12 bases between. The CDR3 DNA sequence: TGTGCCAGCAGCTACCGAAGGGGGAAGACCCAGTACTTC. This codes for CASSYRRGKTQYF.

The V gene is TRBV7-2, the J gene TRBJ2-4; 10 bases align to TRBD2. The junction had 4 bases not matched to a gene; V was cut back by 6 bases and J by 8 bases. CDR3 length: 13 residues. The germline V gene encodes CDR1 SGHTA and CDR2 FQGNSA. The CDR3 coding sequence is TGTGCCAGCAGACGGACTAGCGGAGACATTCAGTACTTC. Protein product: CASRRTSGDIQYF.

This rearrangement joins TRBV30 to TRBJ2-7; maybe TRBD2 (5 bases). From germline, CDR1 is GTSNPN and CDR2 SVGIG (reference sequence). There are 12 residues in the CDR3. Trimming took off 2 bases at V and 6 bases at J, with 11 bases between the two ends. Written as DNA, the CDR3 is TGTGCCTGGAGTAAGTCCGGACTCGAGCAGTACTTC. The encoded protein is CAWSKSGLEQYF.

There are a few counts of this clone. The CDR3 is CASSQLAGGPHEQYF. CDR3 nucleotides: TGCGCCAGCAGCCAACTAGCGGGAGGGCCCCACGAGCAGTACTTC. The chain joins TRBV4-1 to TRBJ2-7; 12 nucleotides match TRBD2. Trimming cost V 2 bases and J 5 bases; bases outside gene matches: 4. The CDR3 totals 15 residues. CDR1 and CDR2 (germline): MGHRA, YSYEKL.

The chain carries TRBV30 and TRBJ2-1, with TRBD1 as a possible D gene (6 bases). Germline V CDR1 and CDR2: GTSNPN, SVGIG (reference sequence). V gave up 3 bases and J gave up 5 bases, with 17 bases separating them. The CDR3 runs 15 residues. The CDR3 is CAWSPGQGMDNEQFF. CDR3 DNA sequence: TGTGCCTGGAGCCCGGGGCAGGGGATGGACAATGAGCAGTTCTTC.

In this sample, this clone turned up a few times. Other DNA sequences within the sample encode an identical CDR3. The CDR3 reads CSVGGFNEQFF. The CDR3 region has the DNA TGCAGCGTTGGGGGTTTCAATGAGCAGTTCTTC. The V gene is TRBV29-1, the J gene TRBJ2-1; D gene uncertain. Trimming stripped 4 bases from V and 6 bases from J, with 7 bases between. CDR1 is SQVTM, CDR2 ANQGSEA, per germline. This CDR3 region has 11 residues.

This clone has more than one count but fewer than ten. V is TRBV9 and J is TRBJ2-1; weak D call: TRBD2 (6 bases). The germline gives CDR1 SGDLS, CDR2 YYNGEE. The CDR3 has 14 residues. V gave up 0 bases and J gave up 7 bases, with 11 bases separating them. DNA of the CDR3: TGTGCCAGCAGCGTAGCCGGGAGAGGAAATGAGCAGTTCTTC. It codes for CASSVAGRGNEQFF.

V and J are TRBV7-9 and TRBJ2-3, with D maybe TRBD2 (6 bases). Looked up from germline, CDR1 is SEHNR and CDR2 is FQNEAQ (reference sequence). V lost 5 bases, J lost 4 bases, and 13 bases lay in between. CDR3 length equals 14 residues. The CDR3 sequence: CASSPRSGPDTQYF. Written as DNA, the CDR3 is TGTGCCAGCAGCCCTAGGAGCGGGCCAGATACGCAGTATTTT.

This clone has a handful of counts. The rearrangement links TRBV19 to TRBJ2-7; no clear D gene. Germline V gene data show CDR1 as LNHDA and CDR2 as SQIVND (reference sequence). Trimming pared 3 bases from V and 0 bases from J, leaving 9 bases between. CDR3 length: 14 amino acids. CDR3 in amino acids: CASSIQASSYEQYF. CDR3 DNA: TGTGCCAGTAGTATCCAGGCTAGCTCCTACGAGCAGTACTTC.

This clone was picked up a small number of times. The chain recombines TRBV4-3 with TRBJ2-7; 13 nucleotides agree with TRBD2. Germline CDR1 and CDR2: LGHNA and YSLEER. Losses at the gene ends were 0 bases for V and 1 base for J; bases not matched to a gene: 6. This CDR3 has 18 residues. CDR3 protein: CASSQEVPGLAGSYEQYF. CDR3 in DNA: TGCGCCAGCAGCCAAGAGGTCCCGGGACTAGCGGGGTCCTACGAGCAGTACTTC.

The chain employs TRBV29-1 and TRBJ2-5; no definite D call. This CDR3 region has 12 residues. Germline values: CDR1 SQVTM, CDR2 ANQGSEA. The CDR3 here is CSPTALQETQYF. Here the CDR3 DNA reads TGCAGTCCGACGGCCCTTCAAGAGACCCAGTACTTC.

The chain carries TRBV5-5 and TRBJ2-6; tentative D call: TRBD1 (5 bases). Trimming stripped 6 bases from V and 0 bases from J, with 13 bases between. From germline, CDR1 is SGHKS and CDR2 YYEKEE (reference sequence). The CDR3 runs 16 residues. The CDR3 sequence: CASIWGTPSGANVLTF. In DNA, the CDR3 is TGTGCCAGCATCTGGGGCACCCCCTCTGGGGCCAACGTCCTGACTTTC.

V gene TRBV7-9 combines with J gene TRBJ2-7; D may be TRBD1 or TRBD2 (6 bases each). CDR1 is SEHNR, CDR2 FQNEAQ, per germline (reference sequence). This CDR3 region has 14 residues. V gave up 4 bases and J gave up 2 bases, with 12 bases separating them. CDR3 sequence reads: CASSSRGGTYEQYF. CDR3 DNA sequence: TGTGCCAGCAGCTCCCGAGGGGGGACCTACGAGCAGTACTTC.

The table lists this clone with a few counts. The V call is TRBV29-1, the J call TRBJ1-2, with 7 bases that match TRBD1. CDR3 length: 13 residues. The J segment lost 4 bases and the V segment lost 7 bases, leaving 9 bases of the junction unmatched. Per the germline V gene, CDR1 is SQVTM and CDR2 is ANQGSEA. CDR3: CSADKPGGYGYTF. CDR3 bases: TGCAGCGCAGACAAGCCAGGGGGCTATGGCTACACCTTC.

This clone appeared once. V usage is TRBV7-8 and J usage is TRBJ2-3; TRBD2 matches at 8 bases. Germline trimming cut 4 bases from V and 0 bases from J; bases unmatched to any gene: 6. This CDR3 has 16 amino acids. Germline assignment: CDR1 SGHVS and CDR2 FQNEAQ. DNA of the CDR3: TGTGCCAGCAGCTACCGGACTAGCCGAAGCACAGATACGCAGTATTTT. This sequence encodes CASSYRTSRSTDTQYF.

This clone was detected a few times. The chain recombines TRBV4-1 with TRBJ2-2; D uncertain. V was trimmed by 3 bases and J by 4 bases, leaving 18 bases between them. There are 17 residues in the CDR3. Germline values: CDR1 MGHRA, CDR2 YSYEKL. CDR3 loop: CASSQTPVAGATGELFF. The CDR3 bases are TGCGCCAGCAGCCAGACTCCGGTTGCAGGCGCCACCGGGGAGCTGTTTTTT.

This clone was detected only a few times. The rearrangement links TRBV29-1 to TRBJ1-1; 9 bases map to TRBD1. Germline CDR1 is SQVTM and CDR2 is ANQGSEA. V shed 6 bases, J shed 0 bases, and the junction held 2 bases outside the gene matches. This CDR3 comprises 13 residues. CDR3 sequence: CSVWTGVNTEAFF. CDR3 DNA: TGCAGCGTGTGGACAGGGGTGAACACTGAAGCTTTCTTT.

This clone was seen a few times. V is TRBV30 and J is TRBJ2-7; 8 bases are a match to TRBD2. V gave up 4 bases and J gave up 2 bases; unmatched junction bases: 1. CDR1 GTSNPN and CDR2 SVGIG come from the germline V gene (reference sequence). This CDR3 is 12 amino acids long. CDR3 nucleotides: TGTGCCTGGATGGGACTAGCCTACGAGCAGTACTTC. As protein: CAWMGLAYEQYF.